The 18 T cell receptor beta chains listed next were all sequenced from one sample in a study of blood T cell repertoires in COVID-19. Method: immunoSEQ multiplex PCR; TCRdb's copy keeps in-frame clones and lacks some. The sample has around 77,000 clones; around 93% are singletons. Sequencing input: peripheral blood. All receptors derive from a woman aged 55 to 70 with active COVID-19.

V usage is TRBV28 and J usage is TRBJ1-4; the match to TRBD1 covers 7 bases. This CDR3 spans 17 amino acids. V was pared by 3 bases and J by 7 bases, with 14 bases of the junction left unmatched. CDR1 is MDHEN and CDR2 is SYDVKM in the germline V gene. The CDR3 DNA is TGTGCCAGCAGTTTTGGGTGGTGGGCCGGGACAGTTGAAAAACTGTTTTTT. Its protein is CASSFGWWAGTVEKLFF.

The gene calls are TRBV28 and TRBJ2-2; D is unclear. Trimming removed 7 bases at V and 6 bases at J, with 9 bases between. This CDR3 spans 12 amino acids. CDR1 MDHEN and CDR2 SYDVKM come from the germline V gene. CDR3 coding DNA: TGTGCCAGCACCCTGTTCTCCGGGGAGCTGTTTTTT. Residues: CASTLFSGELFF.

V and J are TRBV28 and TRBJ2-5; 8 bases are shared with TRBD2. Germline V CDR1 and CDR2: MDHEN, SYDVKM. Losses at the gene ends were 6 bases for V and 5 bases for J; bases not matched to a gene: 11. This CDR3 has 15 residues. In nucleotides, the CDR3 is TGTGCCAGCAGGGCGGGAGGAAGCGGAGGGGAGACCCAGTACTTC. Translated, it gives CASRAGGSGGETQYF. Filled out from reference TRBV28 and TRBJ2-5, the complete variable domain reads DVKVTQSSRYLVKRTGEKVFLECVQDMDHENMFWYRQDPGLGLRLIYFSYDVKMKEKGDIPEGYSVSREKKERFSLILESASTNQTSMYLCASRAGGSGGETQYFGPGTRLLVL.

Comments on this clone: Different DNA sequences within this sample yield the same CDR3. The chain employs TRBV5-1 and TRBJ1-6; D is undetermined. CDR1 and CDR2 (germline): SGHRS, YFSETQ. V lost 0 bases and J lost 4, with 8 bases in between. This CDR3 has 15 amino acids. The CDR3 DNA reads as TGCGCCAGCAGCTTGGGGGCGGGGTATAATTCACCCCTCCACTTT. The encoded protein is CASSLGAGYNSPLHF.

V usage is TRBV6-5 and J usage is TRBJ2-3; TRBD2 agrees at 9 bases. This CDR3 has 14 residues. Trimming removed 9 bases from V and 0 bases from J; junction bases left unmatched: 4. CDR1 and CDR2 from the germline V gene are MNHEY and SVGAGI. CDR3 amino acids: CASKTSGSTDTQYF. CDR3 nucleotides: TGTGCCAGTAAGACTAGCGGAAGCACAGATACGCAGTATTTT.

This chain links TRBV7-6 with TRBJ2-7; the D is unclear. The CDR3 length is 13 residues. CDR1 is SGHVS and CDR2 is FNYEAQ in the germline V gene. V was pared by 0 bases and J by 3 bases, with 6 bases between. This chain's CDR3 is CASSLATGYEQYF. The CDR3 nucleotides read TGTGCCAGCAGCTTAGCGACGGGCTACGAGCAGTACTTC.

The CDR3 DNA reads TGTGCCAGCAGCCATACTAGCGGGAGGAGGAAGGGCACAGATACGCAGTATTTT. It is translated as CASSHTSGRRKGTDTQYF. The V gene is TRBV3-1 (or the pseudogene TRBV3-2), the J gene TRBJ2-3; 12 nucleotides line up with TRBD2. CDR3 size: 18 residues. Per germline, CDR1 LGHDT and CDR2 YNNKEL (reference sequence). Trimming cost V 3 bases and J 1 base; bases outside gene matches: 8.

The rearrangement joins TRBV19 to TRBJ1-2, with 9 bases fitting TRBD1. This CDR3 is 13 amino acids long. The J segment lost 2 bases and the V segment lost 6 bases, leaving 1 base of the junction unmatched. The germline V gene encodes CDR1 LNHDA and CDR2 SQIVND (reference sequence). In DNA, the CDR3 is TGTGCCAGTAGCGGGACAGGGAACTATGGCTACACCTTC. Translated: CASSGTGNYGYTF.

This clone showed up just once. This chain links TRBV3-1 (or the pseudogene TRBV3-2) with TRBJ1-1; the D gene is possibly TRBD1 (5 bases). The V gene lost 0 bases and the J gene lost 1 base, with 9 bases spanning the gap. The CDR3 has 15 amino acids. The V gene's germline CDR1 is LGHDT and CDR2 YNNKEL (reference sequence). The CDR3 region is CASSQEGHGNTEAFF. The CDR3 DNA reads TGTGCCAGCAGCCAAGAAGGACACGGGAACACTGAAGCTTTCTTT.

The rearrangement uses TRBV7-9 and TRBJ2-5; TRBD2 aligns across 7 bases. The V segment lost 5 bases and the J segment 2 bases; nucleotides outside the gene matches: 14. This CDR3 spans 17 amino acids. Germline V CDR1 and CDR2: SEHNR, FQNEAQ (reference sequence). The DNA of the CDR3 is TGTGCCAGCAGCCACGGGGGGACCCAGTCGTTTCAAGAGACCCAGTACTTC. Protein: CASSHGGTQSFQETQYF.

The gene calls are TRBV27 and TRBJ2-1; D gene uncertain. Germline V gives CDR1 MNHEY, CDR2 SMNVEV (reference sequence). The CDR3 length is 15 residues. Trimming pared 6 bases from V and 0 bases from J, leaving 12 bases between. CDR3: CASSRLLSSYNEQFF. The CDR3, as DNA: TGTGCCAGCAGCCGCCTCCTTAGCTCCTACAATGAGCAGTTCTTC.

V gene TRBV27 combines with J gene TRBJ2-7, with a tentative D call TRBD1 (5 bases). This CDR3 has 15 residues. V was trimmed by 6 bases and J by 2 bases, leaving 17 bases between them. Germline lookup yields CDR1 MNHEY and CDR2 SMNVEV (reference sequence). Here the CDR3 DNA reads TGTGCCAGCAGCAGGACATCCCTAGGGGCCTACGAGCAGTACTTC. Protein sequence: CASSRTSLGAYEQYF.

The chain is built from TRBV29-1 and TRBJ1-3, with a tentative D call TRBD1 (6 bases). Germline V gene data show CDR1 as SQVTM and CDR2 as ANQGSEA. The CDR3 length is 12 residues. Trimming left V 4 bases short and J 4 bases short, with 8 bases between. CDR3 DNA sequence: TGCAGCGTTGCTCAGGGGGGAAACACCATATATTTT. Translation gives CSVAQGGNTIYF. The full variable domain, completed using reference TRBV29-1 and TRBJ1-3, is SAVISQKPSRDICQRGTSLTIQCQVDSQVTMMFWYRQQPGQSLTLIATANQGSEATYESGFVIDKFPISRPNLTFSTLTVSNMSPEDSSIYLCSVAQGGNTIYFGEGSWLTVV.

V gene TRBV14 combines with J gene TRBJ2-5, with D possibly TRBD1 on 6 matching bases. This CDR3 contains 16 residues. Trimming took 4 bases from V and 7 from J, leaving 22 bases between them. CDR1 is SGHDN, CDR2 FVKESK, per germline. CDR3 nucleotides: TGTGCCAGCAGCCTCGGTGGGGGCCGTATGTTTGGGACCCAGTACTTC. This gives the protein CASSLGGGRMFGTQYF.

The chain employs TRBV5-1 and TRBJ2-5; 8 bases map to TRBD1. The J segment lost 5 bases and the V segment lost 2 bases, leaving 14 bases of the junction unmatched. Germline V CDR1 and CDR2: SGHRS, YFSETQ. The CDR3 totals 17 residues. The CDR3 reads CASSLGPGGGGQETQYF. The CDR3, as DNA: TGCGCCAGCAGCTTAGGCCCAGGGGGCGGCGGTCAGGAGACCCAGTACTTC.

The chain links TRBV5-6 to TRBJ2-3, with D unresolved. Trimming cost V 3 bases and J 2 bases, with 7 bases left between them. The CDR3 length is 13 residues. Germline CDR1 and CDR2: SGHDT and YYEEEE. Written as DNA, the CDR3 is TGTGCCAGCAGCTACTATATCACAGATACGCAGTATTTT. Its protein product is CASSYYITDTQYF.

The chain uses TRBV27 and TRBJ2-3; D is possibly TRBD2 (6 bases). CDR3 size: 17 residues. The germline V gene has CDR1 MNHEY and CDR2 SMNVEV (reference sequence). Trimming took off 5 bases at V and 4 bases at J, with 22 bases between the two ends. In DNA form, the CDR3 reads TGTGCCAGCAGTATACTTGCGGGGACCCGAGGAGCAGATACGCAGTATTTT. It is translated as CASSILAGTRGADTQYF.

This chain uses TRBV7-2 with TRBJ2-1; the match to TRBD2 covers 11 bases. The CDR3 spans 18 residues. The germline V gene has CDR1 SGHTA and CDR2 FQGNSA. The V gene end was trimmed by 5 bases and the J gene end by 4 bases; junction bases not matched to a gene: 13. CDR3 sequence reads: CASSTITGTSGRYNEQFF. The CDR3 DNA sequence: TGTGCCAGCAGCACGATAACCGGGACTAGCGGCAGATACAATGAGCAGTTCTTC.